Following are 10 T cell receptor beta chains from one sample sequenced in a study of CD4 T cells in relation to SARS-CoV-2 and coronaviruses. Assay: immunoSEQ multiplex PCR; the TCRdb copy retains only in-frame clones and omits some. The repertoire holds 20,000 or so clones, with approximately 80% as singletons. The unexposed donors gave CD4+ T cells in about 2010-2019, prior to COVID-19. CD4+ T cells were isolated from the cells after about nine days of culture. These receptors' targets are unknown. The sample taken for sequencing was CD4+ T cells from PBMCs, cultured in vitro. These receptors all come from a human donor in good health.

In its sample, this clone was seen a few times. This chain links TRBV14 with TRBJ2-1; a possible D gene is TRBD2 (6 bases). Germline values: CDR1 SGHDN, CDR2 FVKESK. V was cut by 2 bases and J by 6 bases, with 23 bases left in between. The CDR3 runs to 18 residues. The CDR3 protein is CASSQLRGEVGFRNEQFF. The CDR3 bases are TGTGCCAGCAGCCAACTGCGAGGGGAGGTCGGGTTTCGCAATGAGCAGTTCTTC.

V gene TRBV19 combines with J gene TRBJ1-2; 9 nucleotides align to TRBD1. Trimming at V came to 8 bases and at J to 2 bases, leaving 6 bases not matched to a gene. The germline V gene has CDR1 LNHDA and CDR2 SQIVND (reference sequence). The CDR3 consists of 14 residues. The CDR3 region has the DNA TGTGCCAGTCGTCCCGGGACAGGGAACTATGGCTACACCTTC. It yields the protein CASRPGTGNYGYTF.

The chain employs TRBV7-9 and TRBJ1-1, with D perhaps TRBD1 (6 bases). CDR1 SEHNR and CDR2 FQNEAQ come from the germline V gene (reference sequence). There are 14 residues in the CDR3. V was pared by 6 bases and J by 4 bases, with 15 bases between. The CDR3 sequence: CASRATGYPTEAFF. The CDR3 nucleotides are TGTGCCAGCAGAGCTACAGGGTACCCCACTGAAGCTTTCTTT.

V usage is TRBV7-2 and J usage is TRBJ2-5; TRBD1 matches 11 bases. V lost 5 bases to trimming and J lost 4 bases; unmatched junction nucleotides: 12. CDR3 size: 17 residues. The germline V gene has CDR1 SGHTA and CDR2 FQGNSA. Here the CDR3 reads CASSTADRGRWGETQYF. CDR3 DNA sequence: TGTGCCAGCAGCACCGCGGACAGGGGGCGATGGGGAGAGACCCAGTACTTC.

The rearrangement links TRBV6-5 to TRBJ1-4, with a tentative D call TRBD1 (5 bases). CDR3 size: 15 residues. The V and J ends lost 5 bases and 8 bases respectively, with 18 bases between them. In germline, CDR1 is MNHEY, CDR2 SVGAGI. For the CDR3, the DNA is TGTGCCAGCAGTCCTTTCTGGGGCGAAGGAGAAAAACTGTTTTTT. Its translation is CASSPFWGEGEKLFF.

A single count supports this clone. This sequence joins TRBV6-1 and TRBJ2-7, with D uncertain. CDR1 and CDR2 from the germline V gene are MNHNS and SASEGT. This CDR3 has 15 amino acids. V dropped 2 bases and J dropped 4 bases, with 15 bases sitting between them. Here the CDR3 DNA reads TGTGCCAGCAGTGAATTTTGGATCCCCTTTTACGAGCAGTACTTC. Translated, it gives CASSEFWIPFYEQYF.

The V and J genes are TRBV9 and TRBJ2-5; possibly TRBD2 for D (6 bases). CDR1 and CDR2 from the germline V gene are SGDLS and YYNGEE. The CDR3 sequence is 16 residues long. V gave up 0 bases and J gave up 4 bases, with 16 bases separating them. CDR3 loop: CASSVGASEYPETQYF. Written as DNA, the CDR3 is TGTGCCAGCAGCGTAGGGGCTAGCGAATATCCAGAGACCCAGTACTTC.

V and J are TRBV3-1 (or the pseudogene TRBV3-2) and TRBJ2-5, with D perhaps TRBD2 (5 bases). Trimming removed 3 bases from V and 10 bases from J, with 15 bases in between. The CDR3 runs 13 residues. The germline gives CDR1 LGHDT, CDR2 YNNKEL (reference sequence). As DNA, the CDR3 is TGTGCCAGCAGCCAGGCTAGCCTAAACGACCAGTACTTC. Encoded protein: CASSQASLNDQYF.

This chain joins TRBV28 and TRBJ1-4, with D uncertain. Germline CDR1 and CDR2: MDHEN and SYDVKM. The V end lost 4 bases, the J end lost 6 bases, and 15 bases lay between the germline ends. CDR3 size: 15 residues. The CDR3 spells CASSWFRAPDEKLFF. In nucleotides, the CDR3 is TGTGCCAGCAGTTGGTTTCGGGCACCCGATGAAAAACTGTTTTTT.

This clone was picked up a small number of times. The CDR3: CATSREGSQIEAFF. Written as DNA, the CDR3 is TGCGCCACCTCGAGGGAAGGGTCTCAAATTGAAGCTTTCTTT. The chain combines TRBV5-1 with TRBJ1-1, with no clear D. The V gene's germline CDR1 is SGHRS and CDR2 YFSETQ. Trimming stripped 9 bases from V and 7 bases from J, with 22 bases between. The CDR3 consists of 14 residues.